The next 9 T cell receptor beta chains were all read from a single sample in a study of Graves' ophthalmopathy and Graves' hyperthyroidism. RNA transcripts yielded amplified TCR beta CDR3 regions. HTBI primers primed a first-round RT-PCR, and a second-round multiplex PCR followed. TCRdb fed the multiplex PCR reads into MiXCR, producing one record per CDR3 protein. The sample yields over a million distinct CDR3 sequences, 35% to 45% seen once. The source material was peripheral blood or thyroid tissue (not recorded which). These TCRs come from an adult man with Graves' hyperthyroidism.

V usage is TRBV19 and J usage is TRBJ1-3; maybe TRBD1 (5 bases). V lost 3 bases and J 3 bases, leaving 12 bases between the germline ends. In germline, CDR1 is LNHDA, CDR2 SQIVND (reference sequence). The CDR3 has 15 residues. This CDR3 reads CASSIAGTYGNTIYF. Here the CDR3 DNA reads TGTGCCAGTAGTATCGCCGGGACGTATGGAAACACCATATATTTT.

This clonotype was counted once. The CDR3 DNA is TGTGCCAGCAGTACCCCGGGACAGGGGGGCGATGGCTACACCTTC. Encoded protein: CASSTPGQGGDGYTF. The V and J genes are TRBV2 and TRBJ1-2; 11 bases fit TRBD1. CDR3 length: 15 residues. Germline V gene data show CDR1 as SNHLY and CDR2 as FYNNEI. V lost 5 bases to trimming and J lost 6 bases; unmatched junction nucleotides: 8.

The chain links TRBV7-2 to TRBJ1-2; 10 nucleotides agree with TRBD1. V dropped 5 bases and J dropped 6; count of bases not matched to a gene: 12. The germline V gene encodes CDR1 SGHTA and CDR2 FQGNSA. The CDR3 consists of 16 residues. This chain's CDR3 is CASSKTGGQGGDGYTF. The DNA of the CDR3 is TGTGCCAGCAGCAAAACGGGCGGACAGGGGGGAGATGGCTACACCTTC.

CDR3 amino acids: CASSLGVQGNQPQHF. CDR3 nucleotides: TGTGCCAGCAGCTTAGGCGTCCAGGGCAATCAGCCCCAGCATTTT. This chain joins TRBV7-2 and TRBJ1-5; the D is unclear. The CDR3 runs to 15 residues. V lost 1 base and J lost 2, with 9 bases in between. Germline CDR1 and CDR2: SGHTA and FQGNSA. Supplemented by reference TRBV7-2 and TRBJ1-5, the full variable domain reads GAGVSQSPSNKVTEKGKDVELRCDPISGHTALYWYRQSLGQGLEFLIYFQGNSAPDKSGLPSDRFSAERTGGSVSTLTIQRTQQEDSAVYLCASSLGVQGNQPQHFGDGTRLSIL.

This clonotype was picked up many times. The rearrangement joins TRBV9 to TRBJ1-5; 10 bases line up with TRBD1. This CDR3 region has 15 residues. The V and J ends lost 2 bases and 3 bases, in that order; junction bases with no gene match: 2. Per the germline V gene, CDR1 is SGDLS and CDR2 is YYNGEE. This chain's CDR3 is CASSVGQGYNQPQHF. In nucleotides, the CDR3 is TGTGCCAGCAGCGTGGGACAGGGGTACAATCAGCCCCAGCATTTT.

This clonotype was seen many times. The rearrangement uses TRBV7-9 and TRBJ1-6; maybe TRBD1 (6 bases). CDR1 and CDR2 (germline): SEHNR, FQNEAQ (reference sequence). Trimming stripped 5 bases from V and 6 bases from J, with 11 bases between. The CDR3 is 14 amino acids. Written as DNA, the CDR3 is TGTGCCAGCAGCCCCGGACAGCGTAATTCACCCCTCCACTTT. This sequence encodes CASSPGQRNSPLHF.

About this clonotype itself: A much larger clone sits a single nucleotide away, making a read error possible. The chain combines TRBV7-9 with TRBJ1-1; no definite D call. The CDR3 has 15 amino acids. The germline V gene encodes CDR1 SEHNR and CDR2 FQNEAQ (reference sequence). V lost 5 bases to trimming and J lost 7 bases, with 20 bases between them. The CDR3 protein is CASSTNGLGFYEAFF. CDR3 DNA: TGTGCCAGCAGCACCAACGGGCTTGGGTTCTATGAAGCTTTCTTT.

The genes are TRBV6-6 and TRBJ1-5; D perhaps matches TRBD1 (6 bases). Germline V lookup: CDR1 MNHNY, CDR2 SVGAGI (reference sequence). Deletions cut 0 bases from V and 3 bases from J, with 15 bases between. The CDR3 covers 17 residues. The CDR3 is CASSYSFPGQNNQPQHF. As DNA, the CDR3 is TGTGCCAGCAGTTACTCGTTTCCCGGACAGAACAATCAGCCCCAGCATTTT.

J is TRBJ1-2 and V is TRBV30, with D unclear. The CDR3 is 12 amino acids. The germline V and J ends were trimmed by 3 bases and 2 bases, with 7 bases remaining between them. The germline CDR1 and CDR2 sequences are GTSNPN and SVGIG (reference sequence). The CDR3 loop is CAWSSINYGYTF. The CDR3 bases are TGTGCCTGGAGCTCAATCAACTATGGCTACACCTTC.